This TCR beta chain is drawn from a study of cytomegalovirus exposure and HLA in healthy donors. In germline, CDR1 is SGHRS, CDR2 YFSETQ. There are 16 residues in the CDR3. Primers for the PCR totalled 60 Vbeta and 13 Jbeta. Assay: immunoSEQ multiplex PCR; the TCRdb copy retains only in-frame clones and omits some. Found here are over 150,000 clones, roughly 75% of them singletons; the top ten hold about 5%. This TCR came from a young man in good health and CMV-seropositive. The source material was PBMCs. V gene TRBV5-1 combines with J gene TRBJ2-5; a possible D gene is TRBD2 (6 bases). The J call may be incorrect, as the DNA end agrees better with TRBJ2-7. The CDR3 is CASSWGDRTLTYEQYF. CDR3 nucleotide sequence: TGCGCCAGCAGCTGGGGGGATAGGACATTGACCTACGAGCAGTACTTC.